Listed here are 5 T cell receptor beta chains from one sample, sequenced in a study of spatial heterogeneity in lung cancer (dated by TCRdb to the late 2010s). Taken with the paper, the label for time point translates to: blood at routine non-recurrence follow-up after resection. The method behind the library was 5' RACE. This sample was sequenced with a NextSeq 500. In-frame beta chains were kept once TCRdb had trimmed the public reads at Q25 with fastp and called clones with MiXCR. Merged by CDR3 protein, the rows form single entries marked with the most common genes and DNA. The sample table shows about 29,000 distinct CDR3 sequences, and 10% are seen once. The ten largest clonotypes hold 28% of the sample. The sequencing used PBMCs, collected at follow-up. The receptors here all came from a female donor with early-stage non-small cell lung cancer.

This clonotype appeared many times. This chain connects TRBV7-6 to TRBJ2-7; D not resolved. The V gene's germline CDR1 is SGHVS and CDR2 FNYEAQ. V gave up 2 bases and J gave up 0 bases, with 8 bases separating them. The CDR3 spans 14 residues. The CDR3 is CASSLRQSSYEQYF. The CDR3 DNA is TGTGCCAGCAGCTTAAGGCAGAGCTCCTACGAGCAGTACTTC.

The rearrangement uses TRBV29-1 and TRBJ2-5, with D hard to call. In germline, CDR1 is SQVTM, CDR2 ANQGSEA. This CDR3 is built from 12 residues. V shed 5 bases and J shed 4 bases, with 11 bases lying between them. The CDR3 loop reads CSVYSGGETQYF. CDR3 nucleotide sequence: TGCAGCGTTTACTCCGGTGGAGAGACCCAGTACTTC. The variable domain in full, with the rest retrieved from reference TRBV29-1 and TRBJ2-5, is SAVISQKPSRDICQRGTSLTIQCQVDSQVTMMFWYRQQPGQSLTLIATANQGSEATYESGFVIDKFPISRPNLTFSTLTVSNMSPEDSSIYLCSVYSGGETQYFGPGTRLLVL.

The chain joins TRBV5-1 to TRBJ1-5; TRBD1 matches 7 bases. V lost 0 bases and J lost 5; bases outside the gene matches: 2. This CDR3 is 14 amino acids long. Looked up from germline, CDR1 is SGHRS and CDR2 is YFSETQ. This CDR3 reads CASSLGQGDQPQHF. CDR3 in DNA: TGCGCCAGCAGCTTGGGACAGGGTGATCAGCCCCAGCATTTT.

In this sample, this clonotype turned up many times. The rearrangement uses TRBV7-9 and TRBJ2-1, with D unresolved. Looked up from germline, CDR1 is SEHNR and CDR2 is FQNEAQ (reference sequence). This CDR3 is 12 amino acids long. Trimming pared 0 bases from V and 15 bases from J, leaving 12 bases between. In DNA, the CDR3 is TGTGCCAGCAGCTTAGCATCCTACCGTTGGTTCTTC. Its translation is CASSLASYRWFF.

This clonotype was seen ten or more times. This chain uses TRBV7-8 with TRBJ2-3; weak D call: TRBD1 (5 bases). With 3 bases removed from V and 4 bases from J, the gap between germline ends came to 5 bases. Germline V CDR1 and CDR2: SGHVS, FQNEAQ. The CDR3 runs to 12 residues. In DNA, the CDR3 is TGTGCCAGCAGCTTCAGGGCAGATACGCAGTATTTT. It encodes CASSFRADTQYF.